Listed below are T cell receptor beta chains from one sample, sequenced in a study of T cell repertoires in cytomegalovirus infection. A single record per CDR3 protein comes from TCRdb applying MiXCR to the reads. The repertoire consists of approximately 180,000 distinct CDR3 sequences, with roughly 9% occurring once and the leading ten covering 4.6%. The sequenced material came from PBMCs. All receptors come from a human donor in good health (CMV status not recorded). Some clones in this sample may be carry-over from other donors' samples. Each CDR3 is given with its conserved first and last residue. A D gene is named only where the DNA matches it firmly. For some rows the clone size is stated as once, few or many, or as a class when expanded; others skip it.

size	V	J	D	DNA	CDR3
many	TRBV2	TRBJ1-5	TRBD1	TGTGCCAGCACCCGCTCAGGGGGAGGAGATCAGCCCCAGCATTTT	CASTRSGGGDQPQHF
many	TRBV19	TRBJ1-1	TRBD1	TGTGCCAGTAGTCTCCGGGACAGGGAGGCTGAAGCTTTCTTT	CASSLRDREAEAFF
few	TRBV6-2/TRBV6-3	TRBJ2-7	.	TGTGCCAGCAGTAACTACGAGCAGTACTTC	CASSNYEQYF
.	TRBV20-1	TRBJ1-5	.	TGCAGTGCTAGTTGGGGTAATCAGCCCCAGCATTTT	CSASWGNQPQHF
many	TRBV5-1	TRBJ1-1	.	TGCGCCAGCAGCTTGTATGGGGCCCCAAACACTGAAGCTTTCTTT	CASSLYGAPNTEAFF
many	TRBV27	TRBJ2-1	.	TGTGCCAGCAGTCTCACCGATCCCTCCTACAATGAGCAGTTCTTC	CASSLTDPSYNEQFF
.	TRBV29-1	TRBJ2-7	TRBD1	TGCAGCGTTGAAGGTCCAGGGGGCTTGTACGAGCAGTACTTC	CSVEGPGGLYEQYF
many	TRBV7-2	TRBJ1-1	.	TGTGCCAGCAGCTTAGCGGGAGGGGGTGGCACTGAAGCTTTCTTT	CASSLAGGGGTEAFF
.	TRBV30	TRBJ1-1	.	TGTGCCTGGAGTGTTCACAGGGTTGCGAACACTGAAGCTTTCTTT	CAWSVHRVANTEAFF
many	TRBV6-2/TRBV6-3	TRBJ1-1	.	TGTGCCAGCAGGGAACCGGGACAGAACACTGAAGCTTTCTTT	CASREPGQNTEAFF
few	TRBV19	TRBJ2-1	TRBD2	TGTGCCAGTAGTTCTAGCGGATTTGGGAATGAGCAGTTCTTC	CASSSSGFGNEQFF
many	TRBV7-9	TRBJ1-6	.	TGTGCCAGCAGCCCTCCCACCGGGACGAATTCACCCCTCCACTTT	CASSPPTGTNSPLHF
few	TRBV7-4	TRBJ2-7	.	TGTGCCAGCAGCTCCAAATCAGGACAGCAGCAGTACTTC	CASSSKSGQQQYF
.	TRBV5-4	TRBJ2-1	TRBD2	TGTGCCAGCAGTCGCGGGGGAGTAGCGGAGACGAATGAGCAGTTCTTC	CASSRGGVAETNEQFF